This section outlines one T cell receptor (beta chain) sequence together with its context. Its specificity is unknown. CDR1 SNHLY and CDR2 FYNNEI come from the germline V gene. This CDR3 region has 15 residues. Trimming cost V 4 bases and J 2 bases, with 14 bases left between them. The entry originates in a study of cytomegalovirus exposure and HLA in healthy donors. Study observations and caveats: Across HLA loci, a later analysis found differing TCR association rates, with DRB1 most and HLA-C fewest.

These donors counted as nominally healthy when sampled, but unrecorded immune exposures were likely. Use of 60 Vbeta and 13 Jbeta primers characterized the PCR. The repertoire was sequenced with immunoSEQ multiplex PCR; TCRdb's copy has only in-frame clones and lacks some. The data show approximately 130,000 clones, approximately 80% seen once. The V and J genes are TRBV2 and TRBJ1-2, with D tentatively TRBD1 (5 bases). The TCR comes from a man aged 25-45 years in good health and CMV-seronegative. Sequencing used PBMCs. The CDR3 nucleotides read TGTGCCAGCAGTGTCATGGATGCAGGGAACTATGGCTACACCTTC. Its protein is CASSVMDAGNYGYTF.